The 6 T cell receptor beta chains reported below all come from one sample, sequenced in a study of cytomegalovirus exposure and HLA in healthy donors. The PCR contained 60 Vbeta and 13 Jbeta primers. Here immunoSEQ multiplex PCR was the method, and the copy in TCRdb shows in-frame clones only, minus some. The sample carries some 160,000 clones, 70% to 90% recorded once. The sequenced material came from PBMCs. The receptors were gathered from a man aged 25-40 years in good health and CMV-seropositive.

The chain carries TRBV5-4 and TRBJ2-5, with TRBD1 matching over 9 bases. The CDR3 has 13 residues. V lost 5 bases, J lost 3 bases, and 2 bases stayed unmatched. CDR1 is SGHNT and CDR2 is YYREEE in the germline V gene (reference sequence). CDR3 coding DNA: TGTGCCAGCAGGGGACAGGGAAAAGAGACCCAGTACTTC. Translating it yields CASRGQGKETQYF. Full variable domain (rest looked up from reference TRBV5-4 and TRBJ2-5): ETGVTQSPTHLIKTRGQQVTLRCSSQSGHNTVSWYQQALGQGPQFIFQYYREEENGRGNFPPRFSGLQFPNYSSELNVNALELDDSALYLCASRGQGKETQYFGPGTRLLVL.

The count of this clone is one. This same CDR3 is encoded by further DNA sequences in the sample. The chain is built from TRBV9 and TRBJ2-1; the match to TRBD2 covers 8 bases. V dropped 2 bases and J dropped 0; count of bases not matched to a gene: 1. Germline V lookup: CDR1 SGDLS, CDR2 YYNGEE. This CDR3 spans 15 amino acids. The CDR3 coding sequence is TGTGCCAGCAGCGTGAGCGGGAGCTCCTACAATGAGCAGTTCTTC. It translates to CASSVSGSSYNEQFF.

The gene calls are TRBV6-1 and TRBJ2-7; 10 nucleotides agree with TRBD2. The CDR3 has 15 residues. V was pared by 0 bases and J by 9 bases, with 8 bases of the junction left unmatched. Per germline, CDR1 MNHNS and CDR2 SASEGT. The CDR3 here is CASSEATGLATLQYF. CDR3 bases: TGTGCCAGCAGTGAAGCCACGGGACTAGCGACTTTGCAGTACTTC.

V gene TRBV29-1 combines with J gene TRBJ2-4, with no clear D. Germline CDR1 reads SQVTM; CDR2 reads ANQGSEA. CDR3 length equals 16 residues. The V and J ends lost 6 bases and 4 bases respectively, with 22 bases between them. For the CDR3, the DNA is TGCAGCGTCCAATACTCCTCGACCCAGGCGAAAAACATTCAGTACTTC. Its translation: CSVQYSSTQAKNIQYF. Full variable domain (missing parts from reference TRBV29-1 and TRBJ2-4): SAVISQKPSRDICQRGTSLTIQCQVDSQVTMMFWYRQQPGQSLTLIATANQGSEATYESGFVIDKFPISRPNLTFSTLTVSNMSPEDSSIYLCSVQYSSTQAKNIQYFGAGTRLSVL.

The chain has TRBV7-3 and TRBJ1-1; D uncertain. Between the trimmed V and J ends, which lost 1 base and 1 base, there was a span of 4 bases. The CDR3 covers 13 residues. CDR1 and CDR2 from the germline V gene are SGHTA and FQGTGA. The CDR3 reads CASSLRQNTEAFF. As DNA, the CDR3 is TGTGCCAGCAGCTTAAGGCAGAACACTGAAGCTTTCTTT.

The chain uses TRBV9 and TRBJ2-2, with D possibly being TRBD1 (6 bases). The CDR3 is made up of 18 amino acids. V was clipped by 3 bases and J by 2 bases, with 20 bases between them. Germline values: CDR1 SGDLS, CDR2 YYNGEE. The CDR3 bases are TGTGCCAGCAGCGACTCCCCGGGCAGGGGCGTAAACACCGGGGAGCTGTTTTTT. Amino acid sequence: CASSDSPGRGVNTGELFF. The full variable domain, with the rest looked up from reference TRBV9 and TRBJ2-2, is DSGVTQTPKHLITATGQRVTLRCSPRSGDLSVYWYQQSLDQGLQFLIQYYNGEERAKGNILERFSAQQFPDLHSELNLSSLELGDSALYFCASSDSPGRGVNTGELFFGEGSRLTVL.